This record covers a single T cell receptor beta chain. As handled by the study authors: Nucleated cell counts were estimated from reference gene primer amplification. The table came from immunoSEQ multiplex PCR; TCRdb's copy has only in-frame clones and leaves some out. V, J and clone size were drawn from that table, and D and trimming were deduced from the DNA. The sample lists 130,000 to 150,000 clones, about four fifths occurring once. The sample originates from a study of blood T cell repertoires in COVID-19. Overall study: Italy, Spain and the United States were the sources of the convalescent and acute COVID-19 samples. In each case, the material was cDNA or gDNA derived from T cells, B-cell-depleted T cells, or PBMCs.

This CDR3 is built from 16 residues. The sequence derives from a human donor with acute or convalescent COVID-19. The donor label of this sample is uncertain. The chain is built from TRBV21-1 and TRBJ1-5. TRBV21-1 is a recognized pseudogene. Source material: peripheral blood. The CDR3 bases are TGTGCCAGCAGCAAAGGCCGGATCGGGGGCAATCAGCCCCAGCATTTT. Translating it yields CASSKGRIGGNQPQHF.